A single sample is the source of the 4 T cell receptor beta chains below, sequenced in a study of cytomegalovirus exposure and HLA in healthy donors. The method was immunoSEQ multiplex PCR; TCRdb's version includes in-frame clones alone and lacks a portion of them. The sample lists over 200,000 clones; around 91% were seen once. Sequencing used PBMCs. These receptors were collected from a woman in her late teens or twenties in good health and CMV-seronegative.

The chain combines TRBV1 with TRBJ2-3; the DNA was not compared with TRBD2, the D call given in the table. TRBV1 is listed as a pseudogene. CDR3 size: 14 residues. The CDR3 here is CTSGLAGGPDTQYF. The CDR3 nucleotides are TGCACCAGCGGACTAGCGGGGGGGCCGGATACGCAGTATTTT.

The genes are TRBV14 and TRBJ2-1; 11 bases line up with TRBD2. From germline, CDR1 is SGHDN and CDR2 FVKESK. CDR3 size: 19 residues. Unmatched junction bases numbered 7, after V lost 0 bases and J lost 0 bases. This CDR3 is CASSQDRGSGGASYNEQFF. CDR3 sequence (DNA): TGTGCCAGCAGCCAAGATCGAGGTAGCGGGGGGGCCTCCTACAATGAGCAGTTCTTC.

The CDR3 DNA sequence: TGTGCAAGTCGCTTAGTGAGGAGGGTCCCAGATACGCAGTATTTT. Its translation is CASRLVRRVPDTQYF. The V call is TRBV12-2, the J call TRBJ2-3; the table's TRBD2 call for D was not verified on the DNA. TRBV12-2 is an annotated pseudogene. The CDR3 is 15 residues long.

V is TRBV5-1 and J is TRBJ2-5, with D maybe TRBD2 (5 bases). CDR1 and CDR2 (germline): SGHRS, YFSETQ. Trimming left V 0 bases short and J 3 bases short, with 9 bases between. The CDR3 has 14 amino acids. CDR3 loop: CASSLGAVKETQYF. The CDR3 coding sequence is TGCGCCAGCAGCTTGGGAGCGGTAAAAGAGACCCAGTACTTC.